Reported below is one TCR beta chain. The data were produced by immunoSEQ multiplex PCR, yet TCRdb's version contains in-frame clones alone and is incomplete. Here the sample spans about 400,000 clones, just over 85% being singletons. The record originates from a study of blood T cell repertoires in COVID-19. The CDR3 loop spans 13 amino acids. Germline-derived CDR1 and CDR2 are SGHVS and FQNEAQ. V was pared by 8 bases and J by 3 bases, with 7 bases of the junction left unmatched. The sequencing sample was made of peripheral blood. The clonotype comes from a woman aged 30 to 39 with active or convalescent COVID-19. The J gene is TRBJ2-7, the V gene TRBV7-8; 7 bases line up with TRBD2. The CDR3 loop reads CASSLGRGYEQYF. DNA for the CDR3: TGTGCCAGCTCTTTAGGGAGGGGCTACGAGCAGTACTTC. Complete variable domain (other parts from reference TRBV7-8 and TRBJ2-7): GAGVSQSPRYKVAKRGQDVALRCDPISGHVSLFWYQQALGQGPEFLTYFQNEAQLDKSGLPSDRFFAERPEGSVSTLKIQRTQQEDSAVYLCASSLGRGYEQYFGPGTRLTVT.